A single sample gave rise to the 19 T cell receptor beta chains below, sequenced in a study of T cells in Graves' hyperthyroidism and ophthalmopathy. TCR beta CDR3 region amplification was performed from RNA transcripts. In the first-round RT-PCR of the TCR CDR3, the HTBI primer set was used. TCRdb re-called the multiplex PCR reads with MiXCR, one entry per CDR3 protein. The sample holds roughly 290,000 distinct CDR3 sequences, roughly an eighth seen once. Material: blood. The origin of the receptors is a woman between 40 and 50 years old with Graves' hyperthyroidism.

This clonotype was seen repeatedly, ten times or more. DNA for the CDR3: TGTGCCACCAGTGGACATGCGGTTGGGACCCAGTACTTC. Translation gives CATSGHAVGTQYF. This chain uses TRBV24-1 with TRBJ2-5; no clear D gene. Per the germline V gene, CDR1 is KGHDR and CDR2 is SFDVKD. V was trimmed by 5 bases and J by 7 bases, leaving 13 bases between them. This CDR3 is 13 amino acids long.

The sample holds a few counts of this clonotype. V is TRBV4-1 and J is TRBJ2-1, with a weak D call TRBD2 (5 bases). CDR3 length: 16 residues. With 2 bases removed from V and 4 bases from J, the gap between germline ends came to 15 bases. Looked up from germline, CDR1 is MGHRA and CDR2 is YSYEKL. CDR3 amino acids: CASSQWTGSLYNEQFF. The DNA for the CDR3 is TGCGCCAGCAGCCAATGGACTGGTTCCCTTTACAATGAGCAGTTCTTC.

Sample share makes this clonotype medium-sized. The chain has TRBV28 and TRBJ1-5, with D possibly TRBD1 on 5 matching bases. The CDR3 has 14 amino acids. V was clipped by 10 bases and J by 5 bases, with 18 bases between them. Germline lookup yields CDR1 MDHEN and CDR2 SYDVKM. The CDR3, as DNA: TGTGCCATCCGAGGGGCGGGGTACGATCAGCCCCAGCATTTT. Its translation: CAIRGAGYDQPQHF. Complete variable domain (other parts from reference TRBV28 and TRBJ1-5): DVKVTQSSRYLVKRTGEKVFLECVQDMDHENMFWYRQDPGLGLRLIYFSYDVKMKEKGDIPEGYSVSREKKERFSLILESASTNQTSMYLCAIRGAGYDQPQHFGDGTRLSIL.

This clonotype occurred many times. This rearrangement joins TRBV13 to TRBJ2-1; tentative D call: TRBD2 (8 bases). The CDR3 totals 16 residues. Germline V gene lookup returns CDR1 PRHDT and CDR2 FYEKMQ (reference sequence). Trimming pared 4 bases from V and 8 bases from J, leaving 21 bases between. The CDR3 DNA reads TGTGCCAGCAGCTATCCCGGGAGGGGGCGCGTTGATGAGCAGTTCTTC. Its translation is CASSYPGRGRVDEQFF.

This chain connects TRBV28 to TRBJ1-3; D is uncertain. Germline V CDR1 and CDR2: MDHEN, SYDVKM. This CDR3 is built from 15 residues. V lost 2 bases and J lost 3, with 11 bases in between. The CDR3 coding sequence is TGTGCCAGCAGTTTACCCGCAGCTTATGGAAACACCATATATTTT. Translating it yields CASSLPAAYGNTIYF.

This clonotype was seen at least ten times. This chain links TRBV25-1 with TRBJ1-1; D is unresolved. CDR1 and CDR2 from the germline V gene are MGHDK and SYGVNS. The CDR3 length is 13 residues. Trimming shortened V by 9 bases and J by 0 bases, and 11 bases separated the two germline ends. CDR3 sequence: CASSDLLNTEAFF. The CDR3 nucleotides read TGTGCCAGTAGCGACTTACTGAACACTGAAGCTTTCTTT.

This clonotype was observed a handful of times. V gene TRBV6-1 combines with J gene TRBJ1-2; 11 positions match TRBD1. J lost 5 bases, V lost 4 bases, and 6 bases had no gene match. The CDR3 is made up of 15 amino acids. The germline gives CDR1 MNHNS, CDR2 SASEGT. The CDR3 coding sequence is TGTGCCAGCAGTGCACGCGGGACAGGGGGTTATGGCTACACCTTC. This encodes CASSARGTGGYGYTF.

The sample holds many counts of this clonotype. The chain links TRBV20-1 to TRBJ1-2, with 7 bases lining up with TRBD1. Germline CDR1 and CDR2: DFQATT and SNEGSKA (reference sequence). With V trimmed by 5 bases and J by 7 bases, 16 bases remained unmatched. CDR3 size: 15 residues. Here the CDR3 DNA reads TGCAGTGCTGAGAACGCAGGGGGGCATACCTCTGGCTACACCTTC. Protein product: CSAENAGGHTSGYTF.

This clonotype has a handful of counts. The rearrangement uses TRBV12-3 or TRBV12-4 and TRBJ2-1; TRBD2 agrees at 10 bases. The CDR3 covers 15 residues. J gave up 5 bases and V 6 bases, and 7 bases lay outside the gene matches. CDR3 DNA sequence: TGTGCCAGCAGCCTTCTAGCGGGAGTAAACAATGAGCAGTTCTTC. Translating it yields CASSLLAGVNNEQFF.

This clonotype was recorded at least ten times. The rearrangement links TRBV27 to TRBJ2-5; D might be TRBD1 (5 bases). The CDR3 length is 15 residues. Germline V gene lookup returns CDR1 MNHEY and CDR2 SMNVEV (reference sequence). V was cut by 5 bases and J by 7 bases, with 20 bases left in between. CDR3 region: CASSDNRSPMGTQYF. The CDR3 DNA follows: TGTGCCAGCAGTGACAACAGGTCCCCCATGGGGACCCAGTACTTC.

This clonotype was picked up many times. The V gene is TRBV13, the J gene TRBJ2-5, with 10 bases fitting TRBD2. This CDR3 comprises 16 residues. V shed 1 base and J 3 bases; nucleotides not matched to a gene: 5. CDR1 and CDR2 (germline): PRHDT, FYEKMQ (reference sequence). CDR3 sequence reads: CASSLAAAGGEETQYF. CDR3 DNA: TGTGCCAGCAGCTTAGCCGCAGCGGGAGGGGAAGAGACCCAGTACTTC.

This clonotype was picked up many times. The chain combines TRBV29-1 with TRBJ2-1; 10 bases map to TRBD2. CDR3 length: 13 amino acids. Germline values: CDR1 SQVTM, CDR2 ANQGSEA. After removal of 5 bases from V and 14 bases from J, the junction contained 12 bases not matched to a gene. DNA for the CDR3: TGCAGCGTTCGTACTAGCGGGATTTCGTGTGAGTTCTTC. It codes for CSVRTSGISCEFF.

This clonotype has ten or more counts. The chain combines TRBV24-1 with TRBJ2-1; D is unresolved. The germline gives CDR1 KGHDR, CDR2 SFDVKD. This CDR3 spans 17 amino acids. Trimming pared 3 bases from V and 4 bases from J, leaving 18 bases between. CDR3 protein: CATSDEPRKALYNEQFF. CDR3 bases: TGTGCCACCAGTGATGAGCCACGGAAAGCCTTATACAATGAGCAGTTCTTC.

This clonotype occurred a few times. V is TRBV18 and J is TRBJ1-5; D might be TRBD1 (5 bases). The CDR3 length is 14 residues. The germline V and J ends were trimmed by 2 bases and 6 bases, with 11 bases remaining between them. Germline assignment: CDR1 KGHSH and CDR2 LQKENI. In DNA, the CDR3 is TGTGCCAGCTCACCATTTCAGGGAGGTCAGCCCCAGCATTTT. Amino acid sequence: CASSPFQGGQPQHF.

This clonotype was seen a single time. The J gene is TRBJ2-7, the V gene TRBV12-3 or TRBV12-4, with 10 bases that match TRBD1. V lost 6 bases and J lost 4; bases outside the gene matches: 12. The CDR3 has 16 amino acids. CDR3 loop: CASSKPGQGVWYEQYF. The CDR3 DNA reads TGTGCCAGCAGCAAACCCGGACAGGGGGTATGGTACGAGCAGTACTTC.

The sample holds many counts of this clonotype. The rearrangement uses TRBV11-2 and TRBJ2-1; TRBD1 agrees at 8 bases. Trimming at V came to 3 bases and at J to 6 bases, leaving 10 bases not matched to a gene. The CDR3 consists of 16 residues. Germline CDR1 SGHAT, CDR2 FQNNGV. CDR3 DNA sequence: TGTGCCAGCAGCTTGGCCCGACAAGACAGGGGCAATGAGCAGTTCTTC. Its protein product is CASSLARQDRGNEQFF.

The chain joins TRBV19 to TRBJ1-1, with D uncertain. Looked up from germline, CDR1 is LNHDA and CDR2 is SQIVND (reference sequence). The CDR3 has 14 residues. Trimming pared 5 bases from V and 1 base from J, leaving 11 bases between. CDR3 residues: CASSPIGRNTEAFF. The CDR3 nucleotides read TGTGCCAGTAGTCCCATTGGGAGGAACACTGAAGCTTTCTTT.

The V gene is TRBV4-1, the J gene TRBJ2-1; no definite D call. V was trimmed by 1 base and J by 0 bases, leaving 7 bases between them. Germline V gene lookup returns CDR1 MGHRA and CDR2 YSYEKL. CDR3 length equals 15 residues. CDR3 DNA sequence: TGCGCCAGCAGCCAAGTTGCTCCCTCCTACAATGAGCAGTTCTTC. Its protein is CASSQVAPSYNEQFF.

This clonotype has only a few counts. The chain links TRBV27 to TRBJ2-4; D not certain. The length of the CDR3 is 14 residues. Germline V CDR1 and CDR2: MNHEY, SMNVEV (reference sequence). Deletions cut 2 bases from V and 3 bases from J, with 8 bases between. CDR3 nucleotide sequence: TGTGCCAGCAGTTTAGGGTTGGGCAAAAACATTCAGTACTTC. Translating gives CASSLGLGKNIQYF.